The 28 T cell receptor beta chains given below trace back to one sample, sequenced in a study of control samples from healthy donors and cancer patients. TCRdb keeps only in-frame clones here, not all; method: immunoSEQ multiplex PCR. The profile covers 130,000 or so clones, with roughly 90% appearing a single time and 3% to 3.5% taken by the ten largest. Sample: blood. The receptors originated from a man in his fifties in good health.

The chain is built from TRBV24-1 and TRBJ2-1; the D gene is possibly TRBD1 (8 bases). Germline V gene data show CDR1 as KGHDR and CDR2 as SFDVKD. Trimming took 4 bases from V and 7 from J, leaving 16 bases between them. The CDR3 has 15 amino acids. The CDR3 bases are TGTGCCACCAGTGAGGTAATACAGGGGGGGAATGAGCAGTTCTTC. Translated, it gives CATSEVIQGGNEQFF.

Comments on this clone: This specimen includes other DNA sequences encoding the same CDR3. J is TRBJ1-1 and V is TRBV30; D not certain. CDR3 length: 13 residues. Germline V gene data show CDR1 as GTSNPN and CDR2 as SVGIG (reference sequence). Deletions cut 2 bases from V and 8 bases from J, with 15 bases between. The CDR3 DNA reads as TGTGCCTGGAGTTTCGGGTATGGCACCGAAGCTTTCTTT. Its protein is CAWSFGYGTEAFF.

This chain uses TRBV27 with TRBJ1-4, with 9 bases lining up with TRBD1. Trimming cost V 5 bases and J 5 bases; bases outside gene matches: 6. Germline values: CDR1 MNHEY, CDR2 SMNVEV (reference sequence). CDR3 length: 15 residues. This chain's CDR3 is CASSAFGTGNEKLFF. DNA for the CDR3: TGTGCCAGCAGTGCGTTCGGGACAGGGAATGAAAAACTGTTTTTT. Full variable domain (remainder filled in from reference TRBV27 and TRBJ1-4): EAQVTQNPRYLITVTGKKLTVTCSQNMNHEYMSWYRQDPGLGLRQIYYSMNVEVTDKGDVPEGYKVSRKEKRNFPLILESPSPNQTSLYFCASSAFGTGNEKLFFGSGTQLSVL.

The genes are TRBV13 and TRBJ2-2; no clear D gene. There are 15 residues in the CDR3. V was shortened by 0 bases and J by 5 bases, with 10 bases between the two germline ends. Germline V gives CDR1 PRHDT, CDR2 FYEKMQ (reference sequence). CDR3 in amino acids: CASSLGLSPTGELFF. CDR3 nucleotides: TGTGCCAGCAGCTTAGGCCTATCACCGACCGGGGAGCTGTTTTTT.

The CDR3 region has the DNA TGCAGCGCCGCGGCGGGGGGCTATAATTCACCCCTCCACTTT. Its protein product is CSAAAGGYNSPLHF. This chain connects TRBV29-1 to TRBJ1-6; perhaps TRBD1 as D (5 bases). The germline gives CDR1 SQVTM, CDR2 ANQGSEA. The CDR3 loop spans 14 amino acids. With 7 bases removed from V and 3 bases from J, the gap between germline ends came to 13 bases.

The gene calls are TRBV5-1 and TRBJ2-2, with D maybe TRBD2 (5 bases). The ends were cut back, 4 bases at V and 5 bases at J, with 12 bases in the middle. Per germline, CDR1 SGHRS and CDR2 YFSETQ. CDR3 length equals 14 residues. The DNA for the CDR3 is TGCGCCAGCAGCCCGGGCGGGCGGACCGGGGAGCTGTTTTTT. Its protein is CASSPGGRTGELFF. Together with reference TRBV5-1 and TRBJ2-2, the CDR3 gives the full variable domain: KAGVTQTPRYLIKTRGQQVTLSCSPISGHRSVSWYQQTPGQGLQFLFEYFSETQRNKGNFPGRFSGRQFSNSRSEMNVSTLELGDSALYLCASSPGGRTGELFFGEGSRLTVL.

This clone appeared a few times. The rearrangement uses TRBV27 and TRBJ1-4, with D possibly TRBD1 on 6 matching bases. Per the germline V gene, CDR1 is MNHEY and CDR2 is SMNVEV (reference sequence). V was pared by 8 bases and J by 4 bases, with 11 bases between. CDR3 length: 13 amino acids. The CDR3: CASARQVNEKLFF. CDR3 DNA: TGTGCCAGCGCAAGACAGGTTAATGAAAAACTGTTTTTT.

J is TRBJ2-5 and V is TRBV7-9; 11 nucleotides align to TRBD2. The germline gives CDR1 SEHNR, CDR2 FQNEAQ (reference sequence). Germline trimming cut 5 bases from V and 5 bases from J; bases unmatched to any gene: 7. The CDR3 covers 15 residues. CDR3 DNA: TGTGCCAGCAGCATACTAGCGGGGGTCAGGGAGACCCAGTACTTC. Translation: CASSILAGVRETQYF.

This clone was seen more than once but under ten times. The chain has TRBV9 and TRBJ1-6; D uncertain. The CDR3 is 12 amino acids. The germline CDR1 and CDR2 sequences are SGDLS and YYNGEE. The V end was cut by 4 bases, the J end by 4 bases, with 3 bases between. The CDR3 coding sequence is TGTGCCAGCAGCCCTTATAATTCACCCCTCCACTTT. Protein sequence: CASSPYNSPLHF.

The gene calls are TRBV20-1 and TRBJ2-3, with TRBD1 matching over 7 bases. The CDR3 contains 15 residues. V gave up 3 bases and J gave up 3 bases; unmatched junction bases: 9. Germline V lookup: CDR1 DFQATT, CDR2 SNEGSKA (reference sequence). The CDR3: CSASYSGQLTDTQYF. The CDR3 DNA follows: TGCAGTGCTAGTTACTCGGGACAGTTAACAGATACGCAGTATTTT.

J is TRBJ1-1 and V is TRBV9, with unresolved D. Germline CDR1 is SGDLS and CDR2 is YYNGEE. The V and J ends lost 3 bases and 3 bases respectively, with 9 bases between them. CDR3 length equals 13 residues. The CDR3 sequence is CASSGVGDTEAFF. The CDR3 DNA sequence: TGTGCCAGCAGCGGAGTTGGGGACACTGAAGCTTTCTTT.

This chain joins TRBV10-3 and TRBJ2-7; 9 positions match TRBD1. Trimming removed 2 bases from V and 3 bases from J; junction bases left unmatched: 8. The CDR3 is made up of 16 amino acids. From germline, CDR1 is ENHRY and CDR2 SYGVKD. DNA for the CDR3: TGTGCCATCAGTGAGGATGGGACAGGGCACCTCTACGAGCAGTACTTC. It translates to CAISEDGTGHLYEQYF.

The V and J genes are TRBV6-2 or TRBV6-3 and TRBJ1-5, with D possibly matching TRBD1 (5 bases). Per germline, CDR1 MNHEY and CDR2 SVGEGT. The V end lost 3 bases, the J end lost 7 bases, and 25 bases lay between the germline ends. The CDR3 contains 18 residues. CDR3 sequence reads: CASSYDPAGLSMNQPQHF. CDR3 DNA sequence: TGTGCCAGCAGTTATGATCCGGCAGGGTTATCAATGAACCAGCCCCAGCATTTT.

The V and J genes are TRBV5-1 and TRBJ2-3, with a possible D match to TRBD1 (5 bases). V was clipped by 0 bases and J by 5 bases, with 16 bases between them. The CDR3 loop spans 16 amino acids. In germline, CDR1 is SGHRS, CDR2 YFSETQ. This CDR3 is CASSLGQNTPQDTQYF. In nucleotides, the CDR3 is TGCGCCAGCAGCTTGGGACAGAATACTCCCCAAGATACGCAGTATTTT.

The rearrangement links TRBV10-3 to TRBJ2-2; D tentatively reads TRBD1 or TRBD2 (5 bases each). Germline CDR1 is ENHRY and CDR2 is SYGVKD. The CDR3 spans 14 residues. Trimming took off 11 bases at V and 4 bases at J, with 17 bases between the two ends. CDR3 bases: TGTGCCTCAGAACCAGGGACGGGCACCGGGGAGCTGTTTTTT. It yields the protein CASEPGTGTGELFF.

The chain recombines TRBV6-6 with TRBJ1-1; 8 bases are a match to TRBD1. V was clipped by 2 bases and J by 4 bases; unmatched bases: 6. The CDR3 consists of 15 residues. CDR1 and CDR2 (germline): MNHNY, SVGAGI (reference sequence). The CDR3 protein is CASSYQGARGTEAFF. The CDR3 DNA follows: TGTGCCAGCAGTTACCAGGGGGCTCGGGGCACTGAAGCTTTCTTT.

The rearrangement joins TRBV29-1 to TRBJ1-2, with D unresolved. Per the germline V gene, CDR1 is SQVTM and CDR2 is ANQGSEA. The CDR3 loop spans 11 amino acids. The CDR3 coding sequence is TGCAGTGCGGGAGGGCTCTATGGCTACACCTTC. Its protein product is CSAGGLYGYTF.

The V and J genes are TRBV19 and TRBJ2-1; 9 bases agree with TRBD2. Germline assignment: CDR1 LNHDA and CDR2 SQIVND (reference sequence). V shed 3 bases, J shed 9 bases, and the junction held 9 bases outside the gene matches. CDR3 size: 15 residues. CDR3 DNA: TGTGCCAGTAGTATTCCCCGGCTAGCGGGGTCTGAGCAGTTCTTC. Amino acids: CASSIPRLAGSEQFF.

This clone has just a few counts. The chain carries TRBV24-1 and TRBJ2-2, with D possibly matching TRBD1 (5 bases). Per the germline V gene, CDR1 is KGHDR and CDR2 is SFDVKD. The CDR3 runs 15 residues. The V end was cut by 6 bases, the J end by 5 bases, with 15 bases between. The CDR3 nucleotides read TGTGCCACCAGTTCCCCACAGGATTCGACCGGGGAGCTGTTTTTT. Residues: CATSSPQDSTGELFF.

The chain combines TRBV7-9 with TRBJ2-1; TRBD2 matches 10 bases. CDR1 and CDR2 (germline): SEHNR, FQNEAQ (reference sequence). The CDR3 length is 11 residues. V shed 5 bases, J shed 15 bases, and the junction held 4 bases outside the gene matches. Written as DNA, the CDR3 is TGTGCCAGCAGCGGACTAGCGGCGGGGTTCTTC. Protein: CASSGLAAGFF.

This clone was counted once. CDR3 amino acids: CASWKGAAQETQYF. The CDR3 DNA reads TGTGCCAGCTGGAAGGGGGCGGCCCAAGAGACCCAGTACTTC. The chain carries TRBV5-6 and TRBJ2-5; 7 positions agree with TRBD1. Looked up from germline, CDR1 is SGHDT and CDR2 is YYEEEE. V lost 7 bases to trimming and J lost 1 base; unmatched junction nucleotides: 7. The CDR3 length is 14 residues.

Only a few counts were recorded for this clone. The gene calls are TRBV7-2 and TRBJ2-5; tentatively, D is TRBD1 or TRBD2 (6 bases each). The germline V gene has CDR1 SGHTA and CDR2 FQGNSA. The CDR3 totals 14 residues. Trimming left V 4 bases short and J 5 bases short, with 14 bases between. CDR3 sequence reads: CASSSPGAWETQYF. In DNA, the CDR3 is TGTGCCAGCAGCTCCCCGGGGGCCTGGGAGACCCAGTACTTC.

The gene calls are TRBV12-3 or TRBV12-4 and TRBJ2-5; possibly TRBD1 for D (6 bases). Trimming removed 5 bases at V and 5 bases at J, with 12 bases between. The CDR3 is made up of 13 amino acids. CDR3 sequence reads: CASSRGQWETQYF. The CDR3 DNA reads TGTGCCAGCAGTAGGGGACAATGGGAGACCCAGTACTTC.

The rearrangement links TRBV6-2 or TRBV6-3 to TRBJ2-7; no clear D gene. The CDR3 contains 15 residues. Trimming pared 2 bases from V and 5 bases from J, leaving 16 bases between. Germline CDR1 MNHEY, CDR2 SVGEGT. This CDR3 reads CASSYAGRIGDEQYF. The CDR3, as DNA: TGTGCCAGCAGTTACGCCGGTAGGATAGGCGACGAGCAGTACTTC.

The V and J genes are TRBV5-6 and TRBJ2-7, with 8 bases aligning to TRBD1. V gave up 2 bases and J gave up 4 bases; unmatched junction bases: 8. The CDR3 runs to 15 residues. CDR1 and CDR2 (germline): SGHDT, YYEEEE. CDR3 sequence reads: CASSLSGQGKYEQYF. CDR3 in DNA: TGTGCCAGCAGCTTATCCGGACAGGGAAAGTACGAGCAGTACTTC.

The genes are TRBV2 and TRBJ2-7; weak D call: TRBD1 (5 bases). Germline V gene data show CDR1 as SNHLY and CDR2 as FYNNEI. Trimming shortened V by 4 bases and J by 12 bases, and 16 bases separated the two germline ends. The CDR3 covers 12 residues. The CDR3 sequence is CASSAQGPSWYF. The DNA for the CDR3 is TGTGCCAGCAGTGCGCAGGGTCCCTCGTGGTACTTC.

To note about this clone: In the same sample, other DNA sequences code for this CDR3. The rearrangement uses TRBV7-3 and TRBJ1-1, with 8 bases aligning to TRBD1. The CDR3 sequence is 14 residues long. Per the germline V gene, CDR1 is SGHTA and CDR2 is FQGTGA. V shed 6 bases and J 1 base; nucleotides not matched to a gene: 4. In DNA, the CDR3 is TGTGCCAGCAGACCAGGACAGGGGAACACTGAAGCTTTCTTT. Amino acids: CASRPGQGNTEAFF.

The V gene is TRBV4-1, the J gene TRBJ1-3; D may be TRBD1 (5 bases). Looked up from germline, CDR1 is MGHRA and CDR2 is YSYEKL. The CDR3 loop spans 19 amino acids. V was trimmed by 1 base and J by 3 bases, leaving 22 bases between them. In nucleotides, the CDR3 is TGCGCCAGCAGCCAAGTAGGGACGAAAAGGGTGGGGAATGGAAACACCATATATTTT. Translated, it gives CASSQVGTKRVGNGNTIYF.